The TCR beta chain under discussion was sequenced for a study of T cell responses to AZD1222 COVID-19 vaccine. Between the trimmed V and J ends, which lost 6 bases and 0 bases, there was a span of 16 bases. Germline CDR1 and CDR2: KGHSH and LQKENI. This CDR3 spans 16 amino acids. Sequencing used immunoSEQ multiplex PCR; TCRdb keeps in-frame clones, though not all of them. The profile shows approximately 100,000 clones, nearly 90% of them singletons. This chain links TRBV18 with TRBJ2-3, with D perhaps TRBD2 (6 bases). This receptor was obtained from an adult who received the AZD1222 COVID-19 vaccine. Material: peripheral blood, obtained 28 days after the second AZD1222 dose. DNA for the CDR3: TGTGCCAGCTCCGCGGGGACGCGGCCTAGCACAGATACGCAGTATTTT. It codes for CASSAGTRPSTDTQYF.